Only a few counts were recorded for the clone carrying this T cell receptor (beta chain). The antigen remains unidentified. Germline values: CDR1 SGHKS, CDR2 YYEKEE (reference sequence). Unmatched junction bases numbered 8, after V lost 0 bases and J lost 3 bases. This CDR3 has 16 amino acids. The sample originates from a study of regulatory T cells in long-lasting Graves disease. Overall study findings and caveats: Favoring TRBV28, TRBJ1-2 and TRBJ2-5 was a feature seen in persistent disease.

The sample's time point: newly diagnosed GD, antithyroid drugs for less than 3 months. Scientists built the TCR library using RNA that was extracted from PBMCs. Per American Thyroid Association guidelines, Graves' disease was diagnosed. Construction of TCR beta libraries relied on iRepertoire HTBI primers and on Arm-PCR targeting CDR3 regions. TCRdb passed the multiplex PCR reads through MiXCR, listing each CDR3 protein once. In the table there are about 470,000 distinct CDR3 sequences, 15% of which are singletons. The same sample was also used in a study of T cells in Graves' hyperthyroidism and ophthalmopathy.

This sequence was found in a woman aged 25-40 years with Graves disease. This specimen was peripheral blood mononuclear cells (PBMCs), taken at new diagnosis, from a patient treated with antithyroid drugs. V is TRBV5-5 and J is TRBJ1-1, with 7 bases lining up with TRBD1. Here the CDR3 DNA reads TGTGCCAGCAGCTTGGGGTTATCAGGGGGATACACTGAAGCTTTCTTT. Translating gives CASSLGLSGGYTEAFF.